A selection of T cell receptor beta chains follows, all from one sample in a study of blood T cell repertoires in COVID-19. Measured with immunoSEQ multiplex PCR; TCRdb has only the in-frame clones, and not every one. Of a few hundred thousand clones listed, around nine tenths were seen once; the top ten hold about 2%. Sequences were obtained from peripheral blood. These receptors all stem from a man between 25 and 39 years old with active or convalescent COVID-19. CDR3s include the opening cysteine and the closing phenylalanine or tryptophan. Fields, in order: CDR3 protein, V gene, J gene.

CASSLDLRETQYF	TRBV11-2	TRBJ2-5
CASSGQEGRLLDNEQFF	TRBV5-1	TRBJ2-1
CASSQGAVTDTQYF	TRBV27	TRBJ2-3
CAWTGLAGGNEQFF	TRBV30	TRBJ2-1
CASSQDSRGGYNEQFF	TRBV3-1/TRBV3-2	TRBJ2-1
CASSSPPGRGGGIDTQYF	TRBV7-9	TRBJ2-3
CASSFNSQETQYF	TRBV12-3/TRBV12-4	TRBJ2-5
CASSLTSLKTYEQYF	TRBV5-1	TRBJ2-7
CASSELGTGNGYNEQFF	TRBV25-1	TRBJ2-1
CASTGSGANVLTF	TRBV2	TRBJ2-6
CASSPDSNYSPLHF	TRBV7-2	TRBJ1-6
CASSLAGGTRNEQFF	TRBV5-4	TRBJ2-1
CASSFTMGRRGRYEQYF	TRBV4-2	TRBJ2-7
CASSQRSGMNTEAFF	TRBV9	TRBJ1-1
CASSQERVSITNEKLFF	TRBV4-1	TRBJ1-4
CASLRVRNTEAFF	TRBV7-9	TRBJ1-1
CASSSLGGALNEKLFF	TRBV11-2	TRBJ1-4
CASSQVQAAPQYF	TRBV3-1/TRBV3-2	TRBJ2-3
CASSRSSAAQETQYF	TRBV18	TRBJ2-5
CASSDPDRWGGGLPQHF	TRBV6-4	TRBJ1-5
CSVEDRGTELAGAYNEQFF	TRBV29-1	TRBJ2-1
CASSGEGSGASYEQYF	TRBV2	TRBJ2-7
CASSSGGEQYF	TRBV11-2	TRBJ2-7
CAWSGTGASWGNEKLFF	TRBV30	TRBJ1-4
CASSPRPQGNTGELFF	TRBV5-1	TRBJ2-2
CASSMGSGPEKLFF	TRBV13	TRBJ1-4